What follows are 28 T cell receptor beta chains derived from one specimen sequenced in a study of T cells in Graves' hyperthyroidism and ophthalmopathy. Authors of the study amplified TCR beta CDR3 regions from RNA transcripts. RT-PCR in the first round (using the HTBI primer set) targeted the TCR CDR3. TCRdb passed the multiplex PCR reads through MiXCR, listing each CDR3 protein once. Of about 570,000 distinct CDR3 sequences listed, roughly 50% are singletons. The sample taken for sequencing was peripheral blood or thyroid tissue (not recorded which). The receptors derive from an adult woman with Graves' disease, either hyperthyroidism or ophthalmopathy (not recorded which).

V is TRBV12-3 or TRBV12-4 and J is TRBJ1-1; D call uncertain. The CDR3 runs 15 residues. V dropped 4 bases and J dropped 3 bases, with 15 bases sitting between them. CDR3 nucleotides: TGTGCCAGCAGTTACCGGCGAGGTTTGCACACTGAAGCTTTCTTT. It yields the protein CASSYRRGLHTEAFF.

This clonotype was detected many times. The chain joins TRBV7-2 to TRBJ1-4; 8 nucleotides align to TRBD1. Losses at the gene ends were 2 bases for V and 8 bases for J; bases not matched to a gene: 7. The CDR3 is made up of 15 amino acids. Germline CDR1 and CDR2: SGHTA and FQGNSA. CDR3 nucleotide sequence: TGTGCCAGCAGCTTACTCCCGACAGGGGAAGAAAAACTGTTTTTT. This encodes CASSLLPTGEEKLFF.

V usage is TRBV20-1 and J usage is TRBJ2-6; D is ambiguous. There are 17 residues in the CDR3. V gave up 6 bases and J gave up 0 bases, with 18 bases separating them. CDR1 DFQATT and CDR2 SNEGSKA come from the germline V gene (reference sequence). CDR3: CSALPRGRTSGANVLTF. For the CDR3, the DNA is TGCAGTGCCCTGCCCCGCGGTCGCACCTCTGGGGCCAACGTCCTGACTTTC.

This clonotype was detected many times. V is TRBV20-1 and J is TRBJ1-4; perhaps TRBD1 as D (5 bases). Germline V gene sequence: CDR1 DFQATT, CDR2 SNEGSKA (reference sequence). This CDR3 contains 13 residues. With 3 bases removed from V and 8 bases from J, the gap between germline ends came to 13 bases. The CDR3 coding sequence is TGCAGTGCTAGTTCAGGGAAAGGAGAAAAACTGTTTTTT. This gives the protein CSASSGKGEKLFF.

This clonotype was seen at least ten times. The V and J genes are TRBV10-3 and TRBJ1-2; no definite D call. Germline-derived CDR1 and CDR2 are ENHRY and SYGVKD. V lost 6 bases to trimming and J lost 8 bases, with 19 bases between them. The CDR3 runs 14 residues. DNA of the CDR3: TGTGCCATCAGCCCCGCTGCGGGCCCCCTGGGCTACACCTTC. Protein sequence: CAISPAAGPLGYTF.

Many counts were recorded for this clonotype. The rearrangement joins TRBV29-1 to TRBJ1-1; maybe TRBD1 (6 bases). The CDR3 is 11 residues long. Germline CDR1 reads SQVTM; CDR2 reads ANQGSEA. Between the trimmed V and J ends, which lost 6 bases and 5 bases, there was a span of 10 bases. Here the CDR3 DNA reads TGCAGCGTCAGGGGAGGGACTGAAGCTTTCTTT. Amino acid sequence: CSVRGGTEAFF.

The chain joins TRBV10-3 to TRBJ2-7, with TRBD2 matching over 8 bases. Per the germline V gene, CDR1 is ENHRY and CDR2 is SYGVKD. The CDR3 consists of 12 residues. The V segment lost 9 bases and the J segment 9 bases; nucleotides outside the gene matches: 10. DNA of the CDR3: TGTGCCATGGTAGCGGGACTCGGAAGGCAGTACTTC. Amino acids: CAMVAGLGRQYF.

The table lists this clonotype with many counts. This chain connects TRBV4-1 to TRBJ1-6, with a possible D match to TRBD1 (6 bases). The CDR3 is made up of 17 amino acids. The V gene's germline CDR1 is MGHRA and CDR2 YSYEKL. V dropped 4 bases and J dropped 8 bases, with 21 bases sitting between them. The CDR3 region is CASSPPRTVGVDSPLHF. Here the CDR3 DNA reads TGCGCCAGCAGCCCACCGCGGACAGTAGGTGTAGATTCACCCCTCCACTTT.

The chain combines TRBV29-1 with TRBJ2-2; 8 bases match TRBD2. This CDR3 is 12 amino acids long. After removal of 6 bases from V and 8 bases from J, the junction contained 5 bases not matched to a gene. The germline V gene has CDR1 SQVTM and CDR2 ANQGSEA. The CDR3 reads CSVTGGRGELFF. CDR3 nucleotide sequence: TGCAGCGTGACGGGGGGGAGAGGGGAGCTGTTTTTT.

Notes on this clonotype: One end of the junction varies from germline; a read error may be responsible. The V gene is TRBV20-1, the J gene TRBJ1-1; D unclear. Per germline, CDR1 DFQATT and CDR2 SNEGSKA (reference sequence). This CDR3 spans 12 amino acids. CDR3 residues: CSAMWYITEAFF. The CDR3 bases are TGCAGTGCCATGTGGTATATCACTGAAGCCTTCTTT.

In its sample, this clonotype was seen many times. This chain connects TRBV29-1 to TRBJ2-7, with a possible D match to TRBD1 (6 bases). Trimming shortened V by 3 bases and J by 0 bases, and 9 bases separated the two germline ends. The CDR3 length is 13 residues. Germline V gives CDR1 SQVTM, CDR2 ANQGSEA. CDR3 in DNA: TGCAGCGTTGAGGGGGACAACTCCTACGAGCAGTACTTC. It yields the protein CSVEGDNSYEQYF.

This clonotype was counted ten times or more. This chain uses TRBV6-5 with TRBJ2-6, with D possibly TRBD1 on 6 matching bases. Germline values: CDR1 MNHEY, CDR2 SVGAGI. CDR3 length equals 17 residues. V gave up 0 bases and J gave up 4 bases, with 13 bases separating them. The CDR3 here is CASSYSPPGDGANVLTF. The CDR3 nucleotides are TGTGCCAGCAGTTACTCTCCACCAGGGGACGGGGCCAACGTCCTGACTTTC.

This clonotype was picked up a small number of times. The chain has TRBV25-1 and TRBJ1-2; D is perhaps TRBD1 (5 bases). The CDR3 extends over 13 amino acids. The germline V gene encodes CDR1 MGHDK and CDR2 SYGVNS. V dropped 5 bases and J dropped 2 bases, with 9 bases sitting between them. The DNA for the CDR3 is TGTGCCAGCAGTCGGGGGAACAACTATGGCTACACCTTC. Protein sequence: CASSRGNNYGYTF.

Ten or more counts support this clonotype. CDR3 nucleotide sequence: TGTGCCAGCAGGGGACTGAACTACGAGCAGTACTTC. Amino acid sequence: CASRGLNYEQYF. The chain carries TRBV11-2 and TRBJ2-7; the D gene is possibly TRBD2 (6 bases). The V end lost 6 bases, the J end lost 3 bases, and 9 bases lay between the germline ends. Germline CDR1 and CDR2: SGHAT and FQNNGV. The CDR3 has 12 residues.

This clonotype showed up just a few times. V usage is TRBV29-1 and J usage is TRBJ2-6; D not resolved. Germline V gene data show CDR1 as SQVTM and CDR2 as ANQGSEA. Trimming left V 0 bases short and J 1 base short, with 1 base between. The CDR3 length is 13 residues. CDR3 region: CSVEESGANVLTF. CDR3 nucleotides: TGCAGCGTTGAAGAATCTGGGGCCAACGTCCTGACTTTC.

The chain uses TRBV10-3 and TRBJ2-1; TRBD2 matches 11 bases. This CDR3 has 15 residues. CDR1 and CDR2 from the germline V gene are ENHRY and SYGVKD. V gave up 4 bases and J gave up 6 bases; unmatched junction bases: 5. CDR3 residues: CAISATSGIANEQFF. The CDR3 region has the DNA TGTGCCATCAGTGCGACTAGCGGGATCGCCAATGAGCAGTTCTTC.

This clonotype has a count of ten or more. J is TRBJ1-6 and V is TRBV9; D perhaps matches TRBD1 (5 bases). Trimming removed 4 bases at V and 5 bases at J, with 16 bases between. Looked up from germline, CDR1 is SGDLS and CDR2 is YYNGEE. The CDR3 is 16 amino acids. CDR3 sequence (DNA): TGTGCCAGCAGCCCTCGGGCAGGGAGGGATAATTCACCCCTCCACTTT. Its translation is CASSPRAGRDNSPLHF.

The chain recombines TRBV10-3 with TRBJ2-7, with TRBD1 identical over 8 bases. The trim removed 6 bases at V and 6 bases at J, leaving 16 bases unmatched. Germline-derived CDR1 and CDR2 are ENHRY and SYGVKD. The CDR3 is 16 residues long. The CDR3 DNA reads TGTGCCATCAGAGCCGACAGGGGTCGGGAATGGCGCGAGCAGTACTTC. Amino acid sequence: CAIRADRGREWREQYF.

At least ten counts were recorded for this clonotype. The V and J genes are TRBV5-6 and TRBJ1-1; tentative D call: TRBD1 (5 bases). The CDR3 covers 17 residues. Per germline, CDR1 SGHDT and CDR2 YYEEEE. V lost 4 bases and J lost 3, with 22 bases in between. The CDR3 sequence: CASSPNPGRIGDTEAFF. CDR3 nucleotide sequence: TGTGCCAGCAGCCCCAACCCTGGACGTATAGGGGACACTGAAGCTTTCTTT.

In DNA form, the CDR3 reads TGCAGCGCTGTAGGACAGATTGAAGCTTTCTTT. This gives the protein CSAVGQIEAFF. V gene TRBV29-1 combines with J gene TRBJ1-1; a possible D gene is TRBD1 (6 bases). V was shortened by 7 bases and J by 7 bases, with 13 bases between the two germline ends. The germline V gene has CDR1 SQVTM and CDR2 ANQGSEA. The CDR3 runs 11 residues. The full variable domain, completed using reference TRBV29-1 and TRBJ1-1, is SAVISQKPSRDICQRGTSLTIQCQVDSQVTMMFWYRQQPGQSLTLIATANQGSEATYESGFVIDKFPISRPNLTFSTLTVSNMSPEDSSIYLCSAVGQIEAFFGQGTRLTVV.

This chain links TRBV10-3 with TRBJ1-5; D unclear. Trimming stripped 5 bases from V and 0 bases from J, with 8 bases between. The length of the CDR3 is 14 residues. Germline values: CDR1 ENHRY, CDR2 SYGVKD. CDR3 loop: CAISSETSNQPQHF. CDR3 nucleotides: TGTGCCATCAGTTCCGAGACTAGCAATCAGCCCCAGCATTTT.

This clonotype was detected ten times or more. The genes are TRBV5-1 and TRBJ1-2, with D unresolved. Trimming left V 0 bases short and J 2 bases short, with 8 bases between. CDR1 and CDR2 (germline): SGHRS, YFSETQ. The CDR3 consists of 14 residues. The CDR3, as DNA: TGCGCCAGCAGCTTGGCCTCGGAAAACTATGGCTACACCTTC. Its protein is CASSLASENYGYTF.

This clonotype was observed many times. The chain is built from TRBV20-1 and TRBJ1-4, with D unclear. In germline, CDR1 is DFQATT, CDR2 SNEGSKA (reference sequence). V was cut by 3 bases and J by 6 bases, with 11 bases left in between. The CDR3 extends over 13 amino acids. CDR3 sequence: CSASGRVDEKLFF. The CDR3 DNA reads TGCAGTGCTAGTGGTCGGGTAGATGAAAAACTGTTTTTT.

This clonotype was seen at least ten times. A much larger clone sits a single nucleotide away, making a read error possible. The chain employs TRBV7-2 and TRBJ2-7, with unresolved D. Germline V gives CDR1 SGHTA, CDR2 FQGNSA. The CDR3 is made up of 12 amino acids. V shed 5 bases and J shed 0 bases, with 5 bases lying between them. This CDR3 is CASSPYSYEQYF. The CDR3 DNA reads as TGTGCCAGCAGCCCCTACTCCTACGAGCAGTACTTC.

The chain combines TRBV7-8 with TRBJ2-5; D ambiguous. Germline CDR1 is SGHVS and CDR2 is FQNEAQ. The CDR3 is 14 residues long. V lost 5 bases to trimming and J lost 2 bases, with 12 bases between them. Here the CDR3 reads CASSPLGTQETQYF. Written as DNA, the CDR3 is TGTGCCAGCAGCCCCCTGGGCACACAAGAGACCCAGTACTTC.

V usage is TRBV10-3 and J usage is TRBJ1-1; perhaps TRBD1 as D (5 bases). The germline gives CDR1 ENHRY, CDR2 SYGVKD. With 8 bases removed from V and 2 bases from J, the gap between germline ends came to 18 bases. The CDR3 is made up of 15 amino acids. The CDR3 DNA sequence: TGTGCCATCTCCATTGCAGGGTCTGGAAACACTGAAGCTTTCTTT. This encodes CAISIAGSGNTEAFF.

The CDR3 sequence is CASSTQGYNEQFF. DNA of the CDR3: TGTGCCAGCAGTACCCAGGGGTACAATGAGCAGTTCTTC. This sequence joins TRBV2 and TRBJ2-1; TRBD1 might be the D (6 bases). Per the germline V gene, CDR1 is SNHLY and CDR2 is FYNNEI. There are 13 residues in the CDR3. The ends were cut back, 5 bases at V and 4 bases at J, with 9 bases in the middle.

This clonotype has at least ten counts. CDR3 loop: CASSLTDISPLHF. CDR3 coding DNA: TGTGCCAGCAGCTTAACTGACATTTCACCCCTCCACTTT. V and J are TRBV7-3 and TRBJ1-6; D gene unclear. This CDR3 region has 13 residues. Germline CDR1 and CDR2: SGHTA and FQGTGA. Trimming removed 0 bases from V and 9 bases from J, with 6 bases in between.